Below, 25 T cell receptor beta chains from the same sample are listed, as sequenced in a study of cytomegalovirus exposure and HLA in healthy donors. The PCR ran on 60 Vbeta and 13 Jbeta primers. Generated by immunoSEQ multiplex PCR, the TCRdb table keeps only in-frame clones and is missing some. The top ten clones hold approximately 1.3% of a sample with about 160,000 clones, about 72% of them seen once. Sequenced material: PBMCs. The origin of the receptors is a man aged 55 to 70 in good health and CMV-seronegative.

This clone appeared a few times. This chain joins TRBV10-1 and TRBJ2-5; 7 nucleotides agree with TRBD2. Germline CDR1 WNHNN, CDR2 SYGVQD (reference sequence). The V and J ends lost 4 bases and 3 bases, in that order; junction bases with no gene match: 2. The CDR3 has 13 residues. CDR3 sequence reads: CASSAGGEETQYF. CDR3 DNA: TGCGCCAGCAGTGCTGGGGGGGAAGAGACCCAGTACTTC.

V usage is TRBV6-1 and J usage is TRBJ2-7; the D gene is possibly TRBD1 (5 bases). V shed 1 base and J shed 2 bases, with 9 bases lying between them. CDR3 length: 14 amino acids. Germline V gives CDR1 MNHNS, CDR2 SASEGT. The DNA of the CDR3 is TGTGCCAGCAGTGAAGTGGACACCGCCTACGAGCAGTACTTC. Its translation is CASSEVDTAYEQYF.

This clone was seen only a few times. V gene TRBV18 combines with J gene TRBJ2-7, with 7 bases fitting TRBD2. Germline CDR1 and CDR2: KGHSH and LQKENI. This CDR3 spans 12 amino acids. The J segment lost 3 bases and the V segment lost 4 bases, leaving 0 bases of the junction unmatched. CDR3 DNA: TGTGCCAGCTCACGCGGGAGCTACGAGCAGTACTTC. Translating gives CASSRGSYEQYF.

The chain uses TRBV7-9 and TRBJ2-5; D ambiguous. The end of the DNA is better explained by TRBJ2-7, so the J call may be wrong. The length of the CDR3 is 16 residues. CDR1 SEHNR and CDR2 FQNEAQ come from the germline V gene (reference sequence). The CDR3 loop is CASSLPGGFSSYEQYF. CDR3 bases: TGTGCCAGCAGCCTCCCGGGTGGATTCAGTTCCTACGAGCAGTACTTC.

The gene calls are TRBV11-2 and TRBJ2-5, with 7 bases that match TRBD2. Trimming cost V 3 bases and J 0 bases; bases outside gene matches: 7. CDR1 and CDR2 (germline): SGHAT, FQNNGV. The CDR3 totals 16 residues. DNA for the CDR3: TGTGCCAGCAGCTTCGGGGGGATCCGTTACCAAGAGACCCAGTACTTC. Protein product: CASSFGGIRYQETQYF.

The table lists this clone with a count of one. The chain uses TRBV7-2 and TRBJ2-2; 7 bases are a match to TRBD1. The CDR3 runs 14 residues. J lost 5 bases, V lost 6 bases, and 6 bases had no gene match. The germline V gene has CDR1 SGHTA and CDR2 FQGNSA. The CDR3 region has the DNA TGTGCCAGCAGACCCCGACAGGGTACCGGGGAGCTGTTTTTT. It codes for CASRPRQGTGELFF.

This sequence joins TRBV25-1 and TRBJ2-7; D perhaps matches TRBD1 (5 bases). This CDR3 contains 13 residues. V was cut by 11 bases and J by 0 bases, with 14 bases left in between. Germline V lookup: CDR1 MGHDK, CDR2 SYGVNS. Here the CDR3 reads CAVAADNSYEQYF. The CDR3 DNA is TGTGCCGTGGCTGCGGACAACTCCTACGAGCAGTACTTC.

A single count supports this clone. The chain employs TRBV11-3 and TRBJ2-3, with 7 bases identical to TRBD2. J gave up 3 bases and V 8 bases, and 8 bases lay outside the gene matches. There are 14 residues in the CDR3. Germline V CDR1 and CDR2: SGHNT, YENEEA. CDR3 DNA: TGTGCCAGCGGCAAGCGGGATTCTACAGATACGCAGTATTTT. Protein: CASGKRDSTDTQYF. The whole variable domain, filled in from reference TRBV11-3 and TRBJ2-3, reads EAGVVQSPRYKIIEKKQPVAFWCNPISGHNTLYWYLQNLGQGPELLIRYENEEAVDDSQLPKDRFSAERLKGVDSTLKIQPAELGDSAVYLCASGKRDSTDTQYFGPGTRLTVL.

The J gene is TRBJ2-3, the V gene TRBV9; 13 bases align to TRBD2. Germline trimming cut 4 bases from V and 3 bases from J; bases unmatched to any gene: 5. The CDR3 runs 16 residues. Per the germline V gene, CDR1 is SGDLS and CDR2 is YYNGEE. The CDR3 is CASSLGLAGVTDTQYF. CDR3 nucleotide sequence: TGTGCCAGCAGCTTAGGACTAGCGGGGGTTACAGATACGCAGTATTTT.

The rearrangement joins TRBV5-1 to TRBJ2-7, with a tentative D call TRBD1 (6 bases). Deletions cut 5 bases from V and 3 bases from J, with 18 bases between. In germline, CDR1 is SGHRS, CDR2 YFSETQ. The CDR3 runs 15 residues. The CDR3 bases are TGCGCCAGCAGTTTAGGGGGACGGAAATTCTACGAGCAGTACTTC. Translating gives CASSLGGRKFYEQYF.

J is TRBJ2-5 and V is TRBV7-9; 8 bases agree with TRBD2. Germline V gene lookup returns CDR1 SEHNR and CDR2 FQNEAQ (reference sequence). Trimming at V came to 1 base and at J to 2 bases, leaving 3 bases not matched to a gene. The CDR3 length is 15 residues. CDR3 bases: TGTGCCAGCAGCTTAGGCGGGGGGAATCAAGAGACCCAGTACTTC. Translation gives CASSLGGGNQETQYF. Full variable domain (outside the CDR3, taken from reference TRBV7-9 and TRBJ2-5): DTGVSQNPRHKITKRGQNVTFRCDPISEHNRLYWYRQTLGQGPEFLTYFQNEAQLEKSRLLSDRFSAERPKGSFSTLEIQRTEQGDSAMYLCASSLGGGNQETQYFGPGTRLLVL.

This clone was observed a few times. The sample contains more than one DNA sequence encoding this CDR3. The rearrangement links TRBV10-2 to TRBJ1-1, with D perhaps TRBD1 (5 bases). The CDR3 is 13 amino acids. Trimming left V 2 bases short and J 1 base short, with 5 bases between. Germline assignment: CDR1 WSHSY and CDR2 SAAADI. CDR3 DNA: TGCGCCAGCAGTGAGCAGGGGAACACTGAAGCTTTCTTT. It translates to CASSEQGNTEAFF.

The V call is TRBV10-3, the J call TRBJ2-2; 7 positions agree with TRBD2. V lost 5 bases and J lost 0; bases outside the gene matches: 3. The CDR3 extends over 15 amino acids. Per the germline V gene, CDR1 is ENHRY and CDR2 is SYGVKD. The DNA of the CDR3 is TGTGCCATCAGTCAGCGGGGTACGAACACCGGGGAGCTGTTTTTT. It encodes CAISQRGTNTGELFF.

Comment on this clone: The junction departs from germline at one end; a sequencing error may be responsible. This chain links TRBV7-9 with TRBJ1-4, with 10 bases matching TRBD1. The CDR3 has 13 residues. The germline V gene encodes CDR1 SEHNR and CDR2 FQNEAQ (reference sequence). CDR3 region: CVSSLGQGLKLFF. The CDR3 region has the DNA TGTGTCAGCAGCCTGGGACAGGGGCTAAAACTGTTTTTT.

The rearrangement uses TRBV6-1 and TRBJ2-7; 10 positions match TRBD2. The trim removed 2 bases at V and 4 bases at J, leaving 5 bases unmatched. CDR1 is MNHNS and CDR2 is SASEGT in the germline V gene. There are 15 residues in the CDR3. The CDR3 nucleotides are TGTGCCAGCAGTGAATCGGCTAGCGGGGGTTACGAGCAGTACTTC. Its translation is CASSESASGGYEQYF.

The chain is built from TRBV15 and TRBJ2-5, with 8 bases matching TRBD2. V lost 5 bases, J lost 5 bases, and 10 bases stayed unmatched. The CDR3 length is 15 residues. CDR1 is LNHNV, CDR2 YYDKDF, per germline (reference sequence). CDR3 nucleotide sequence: TGTGCCACCAGCCCCCTGGCGGGGGGTGCGGAGACCCAGTACTTC. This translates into CATSPLAGGAETQYF.

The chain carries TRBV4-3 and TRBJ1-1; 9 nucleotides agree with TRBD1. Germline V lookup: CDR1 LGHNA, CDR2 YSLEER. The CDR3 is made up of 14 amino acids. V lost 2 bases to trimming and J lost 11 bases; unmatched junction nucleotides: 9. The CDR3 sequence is CASSQPGQGRQAFF. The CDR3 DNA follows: TGCGCCAGCAGCCAACCAGGACAGGGGAGGCAGGCTTTCTTT.

The CDR3 region is CASSLSTGGRNEQFF. The CDR3 region has the DNA TGTGCCAGCAGCTTAAGCACAGGGGGGCGGAATGAGCAGTTCTTC. The V call is TRBV7-6, the J call TRBJ2-1; 8 bases line up with TRBD1. The germline gives CDR1 SGHVS, CDR2 FNYEAQ. The CDR3 extends over 15 amino acids. J gave up 7 bases and V 2 bases, and 7 bases lay outside the gene matches.

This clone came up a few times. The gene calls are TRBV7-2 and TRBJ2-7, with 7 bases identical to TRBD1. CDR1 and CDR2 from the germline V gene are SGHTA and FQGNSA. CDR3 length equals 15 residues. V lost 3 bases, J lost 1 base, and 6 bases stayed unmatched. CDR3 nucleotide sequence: TGTGCCAGCAGCTTGTACGGGACAGCATCCTACGAGCAGTACTTC. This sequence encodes CASSLYGTASYEQYF. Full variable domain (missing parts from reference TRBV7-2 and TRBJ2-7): GAGVSQSPSNKVTEKGKDVELRCDPISGHTALYWYRQSLGQGLEFLIYFQGNSAPDKSGLPSDRFSAERTGGSVSTLTIQRTQQEDSAVYLCASSLYGTASYEQYFGPGTRLTVT.

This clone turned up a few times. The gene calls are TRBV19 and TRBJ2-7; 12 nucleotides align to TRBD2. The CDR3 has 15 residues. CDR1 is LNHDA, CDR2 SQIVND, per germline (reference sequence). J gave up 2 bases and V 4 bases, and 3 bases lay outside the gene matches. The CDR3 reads CASSTLAGGPYEQYF. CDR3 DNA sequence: TGTGCCAGTAGTACCCTAGCGGGAGGGCCCTACGAGCAGTACTTC.

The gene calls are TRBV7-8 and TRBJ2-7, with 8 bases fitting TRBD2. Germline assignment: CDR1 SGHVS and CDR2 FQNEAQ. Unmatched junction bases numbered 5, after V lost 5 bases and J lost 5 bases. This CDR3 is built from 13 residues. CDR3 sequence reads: CASSPGGPDEQYF. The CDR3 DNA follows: TGTGCCAGCAGCCCGGGAGGGCCCGACGAGCAGTACTTC. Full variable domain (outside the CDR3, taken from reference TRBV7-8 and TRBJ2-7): GAGVSQSPRYKVAKRGQDVALRCDPISGHVSLFWYQQALGQGPEFLTYFQNEAQLDKSGLPSDRFFAERPEGSVSTLKIQRTQQEDSAVYLCASSPGGPDEQYFGPGTRLTVT.

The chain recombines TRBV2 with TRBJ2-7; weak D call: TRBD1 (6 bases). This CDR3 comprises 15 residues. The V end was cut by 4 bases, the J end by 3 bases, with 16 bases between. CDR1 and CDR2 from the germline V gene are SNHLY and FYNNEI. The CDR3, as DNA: TGTGCCAGCAGTGTATCGGACAGCACAATCTACGAGCAGTACTTC. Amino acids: CASSVSDSTIYEQYF.

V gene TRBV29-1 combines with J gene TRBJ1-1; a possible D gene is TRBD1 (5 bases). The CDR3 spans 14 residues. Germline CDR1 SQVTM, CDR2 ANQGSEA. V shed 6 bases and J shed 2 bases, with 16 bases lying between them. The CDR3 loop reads CSVGEDSLNTEAFF. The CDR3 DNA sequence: TGCAGCGTCGGTGAAGACAGTCTAAACACTGAAGCTTTCTTT.

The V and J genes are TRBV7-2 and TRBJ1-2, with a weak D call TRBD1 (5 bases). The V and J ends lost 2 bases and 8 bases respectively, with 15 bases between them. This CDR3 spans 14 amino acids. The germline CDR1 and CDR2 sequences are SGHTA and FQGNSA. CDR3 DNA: TGTGCCAGCAGCTTAACGGGTCAGGGTGGGGGCTACACCTTC. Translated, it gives CASSLTGQGGGYTF.

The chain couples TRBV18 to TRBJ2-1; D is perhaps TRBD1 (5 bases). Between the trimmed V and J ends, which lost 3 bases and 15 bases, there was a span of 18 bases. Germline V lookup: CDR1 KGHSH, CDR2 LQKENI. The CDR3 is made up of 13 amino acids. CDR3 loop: CASSPIQGFPPFF. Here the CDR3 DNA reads TGTGCCAGCTCACCCATCCAGGGTTTCCCTCCGTTCTTC.